Sequencing of this T cell receptor beta chain was carried out in a study of monozygotic twins with inflammatory bowel disease. Study observations and caveats: A single strong IBD-associated signal or clonotype was not supported by the findings. IBD patients had lower TCRbeta diversity (inverse Simpson) than healthy co-twins.

To note about this clonotype: Its target is not known.

Per germline, CDR1 LGHNA and CDR2 YSLEER. The length of the CDR3 is 18 residues. The team made cDNA by running eight separate reactions for each sample. One entry per CDR3 protein, without DNA, is what TCRdb gives after re-calling the 5' RACE reads. The sample table includes nearly 450,000 distinct CDR3 sequences. Blood was drawn at 2.5 ml per donor. The chain combines TRBV4-3 with TRBJ2-1; TCRdb's assignment of TRBD2 cannot be checked, as there is no DNA. Sequencing was performed on blood. This receptor was taken from a human donor with ulcerative colitis or Crohn's disease, or a healthy co-twin of an affected twin (not recorded which). This CDR3 is CASRTTSGRGPRVDEQFF.